The 2 T cell receptor beta chains listed next were all sequenced from one sample in a study of cytomegalovirus exposure and HLA in healthy donors. Clones were read by immunoSEQ multiplex PCR, and TCRdb kept only the in-frame ones, dropping some. The sample carries about 120,000 clones, 86% recorded once. Specimen: PBMCs. The origin of the receptors is a man between 18 and 35 years old in good health and CMV-seronegative.

The gene calls are TRBV5-1 and TRBJ2-1; 7 bases are shared with TRBD2. Germline assignment: CDR1 SGHRS and CDR2 YFSETQ. V lost 2 bases and J lost 0; bases outside the gene matches: 2. The CDR3 runs to 15 residues. CDR3 amino acids: CASSFGLGSYNEQFF. The CDR3 region has the DNA TGCGCCAGCAGCTTCGGACTAGGCTCCTACAATGAGCAGTTCTTC.

This rearrangement joins TRBV5-1 to TRBJ2-7; possibly TRBD2 for D (5 bases). The CDR3 totals 13 residues. Germline CDR1 and CDR2: SGHRS and YFSETQ. Trimming cost V 4 bases and J 7 bases, with 15 bases left between them. The CDR3 loop is CASSLPGDLEQYF. The CDR3 DNA sequence: TGCGCCAGCAGCCTCCCCGGGGATCTGGAGCAGTACTTC.